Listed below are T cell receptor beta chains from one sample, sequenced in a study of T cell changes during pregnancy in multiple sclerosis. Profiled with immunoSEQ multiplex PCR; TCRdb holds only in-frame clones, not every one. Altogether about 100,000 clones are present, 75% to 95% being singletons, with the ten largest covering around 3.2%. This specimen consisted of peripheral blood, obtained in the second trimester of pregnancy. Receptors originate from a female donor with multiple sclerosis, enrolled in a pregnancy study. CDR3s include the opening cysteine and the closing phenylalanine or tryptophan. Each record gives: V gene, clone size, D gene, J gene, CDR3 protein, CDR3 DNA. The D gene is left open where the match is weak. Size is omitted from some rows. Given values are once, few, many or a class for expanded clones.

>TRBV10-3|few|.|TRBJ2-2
CALANSGELFF
TGTGCACTAGCTAATTCCGGGGAGCTGTTTTTT
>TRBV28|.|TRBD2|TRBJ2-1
CASSFLRGTSGQYNEQFF
TGTGCCAGCAGTTTTTTGAGAGGGACTAGCGGACAGTACAATGAGCAGTTCTTC
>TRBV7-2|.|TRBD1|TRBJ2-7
CASSLYGQGATYEQYF
TGTGCCAGCAGCTTATATGGTCAGGGGGCAACCTACGAGCAGTACTTC
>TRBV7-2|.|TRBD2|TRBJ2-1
CASSLTSGSHNEQFF
TGTGCCAGCAGCTTGACTAGCGGGAGCCATAATGAGCAGTTCTTC
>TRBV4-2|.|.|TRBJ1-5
CASSQERGGPQHF
TGTGCCAGCAGCCAAGAACGAGGTGGTCCCCAGCATTTT
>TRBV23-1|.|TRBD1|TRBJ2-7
CASSQSNGQRDRGAGEQYF
TGCGCCAGCAGTCAATCGAATGGGCAAAGGGACAGGGGGGCGGGCGAGCAGTACTTC
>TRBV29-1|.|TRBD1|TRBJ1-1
CSVEVTGGLNTEAFF
TGCAGCGTCGAGGTGACAGGGGGTTTGAACACTGAAGCTTTCTTT
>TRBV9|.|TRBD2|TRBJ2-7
CASSAASGRTYEQYF
TGTGCCAGCAGCGCCGCTAGCGGGAGAACCTACGAGCAGTACTTC
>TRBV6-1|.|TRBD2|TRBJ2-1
CASSTGTSGGNEQFF
TGTGCCAGCAGTACGGGGACTAGCGGGGGCAATGAGCAGTTCTTC
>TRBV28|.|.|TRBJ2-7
CASSFDIYEQYF
TGTGCCAGCAGCTTCGACATCTACGAGCAGTACTTC
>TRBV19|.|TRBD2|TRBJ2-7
CASSIPGLAHEQYF
TGTGCCAGTAGTATACCGGGACTAGCCCACGAGCAGTACTTC
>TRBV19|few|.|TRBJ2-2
CASSISENTGELFF
TGTGCCAGTAGTATTAGTGAGAACACCGGGGAGCTGTTTTTT
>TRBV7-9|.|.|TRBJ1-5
CASSLGVNQPQHF
TGTGCCAGCAGCTTGGGAGTAAATCAGCCCCAGCATTTT
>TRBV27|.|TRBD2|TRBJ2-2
CASSVSGSHTGELFF
TGTGCCAGCAGTGTTAGCGGGAGTCACACCGGGGAGCTGTTTTTT
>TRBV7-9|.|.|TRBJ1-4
CASSLGPGRNEKLFF
TGTGCCAGCAGCTTAGGTCCGGGTCGGAATGAAAAACTGTTTTTT
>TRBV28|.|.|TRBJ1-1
CASSFHGGDLTTEAFF
TGTGCCAGCAGTTTCCACGGGGGGGACCTGACGACTGAAGCTTTCTTT
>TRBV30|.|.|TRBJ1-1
CAWNEGNTEAFF
TGTGCCTGGAACGAGGGAAACACTGAAGCTTTCTTT
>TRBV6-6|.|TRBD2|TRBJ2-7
CASSLGSGGFSYEQYF
TGTGCCAGCAGCCTCGGAAGCGGGGGCTTCTCCTACGAGCAGTACTTC
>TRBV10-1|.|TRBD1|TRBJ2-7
CASILHDRDRHYEQYF
TGCGCCAGCATCTTACACGACCGGGACAGGCATTACGAGCAGTACTTC
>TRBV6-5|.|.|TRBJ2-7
CASSSPPVPYEQYF
TGTGCCAGCAGTTCGCCGCCAGTTCCCTACGAGCAGTACTTC
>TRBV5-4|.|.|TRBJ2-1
CASSPEGGGPYNEQFF
TGTGCCAGCAGCCCGGAAGGGGGAGGGCCGTACAATGAGCAGTTCTTC
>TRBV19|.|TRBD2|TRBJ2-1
CASSMGGSANEQFF
TGTGCCAGTAGTATGGGCGGGAGTGCGAATGAGCAGTTCTTC
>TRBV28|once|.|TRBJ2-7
CASALTGNGYEQYF
TGTGCCAGCGCCCTGACGGGAAATGGCTACGAGCAGTACTTC
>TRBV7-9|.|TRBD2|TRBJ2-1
CASSPTSGRLAHEQFF
TGTGCCAGCAGCCCCACTAGCGGGAGATTAGCGCATGAGCAGTTCTTC
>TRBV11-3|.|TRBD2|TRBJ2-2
CASSLAGRGTGELFF
TGTGCCAGCAGCTTAGCCGGGAGGGGCACCGGGGAGCTGTTTTTT
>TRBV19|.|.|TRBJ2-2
CASSIFSTPHTGELFF
TGTGCCAGTAGTATATTTAGCACCCCCCACACCGGGGAGCTGTTTTTT
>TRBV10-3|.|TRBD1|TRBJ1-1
CAISERQGGVRDTEAFF
TGTGCCATCAGTGAGAGGCAGGGGGGCGTGCGTGACACTGAAGCTTTCTTT
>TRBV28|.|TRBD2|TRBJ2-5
CASSLLTSGRETQYF
TGTGCCAGCAGTTTATTGACTAGCGGACGGGAGACCCAGTACTTC
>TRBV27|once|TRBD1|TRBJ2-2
CASSFSGQGGTGELFF
TGTGCCAGCAGTTTTTCGGGACAGGGCGGCACCGGGGAGCTGTTTTTT
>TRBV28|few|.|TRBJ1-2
CASSSTPSRGSLYGYTF
TGTGCCAGCAGTTCGACCCCCTCGCGGGGGTCCCTCTATGGCTACACCTTC
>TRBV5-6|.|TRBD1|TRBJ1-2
CASTPRRGGGYGYTF
TGTGCCAGCACCCCCCGGAGAGGGGGCGGCTATGGCTACACCTTC
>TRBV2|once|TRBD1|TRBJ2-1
CASSETGGKGNNEQFF
TGTGCCAGCAGCGAAACAGGGGGAAAAGGAAACAATGAGCAGTTCTTC
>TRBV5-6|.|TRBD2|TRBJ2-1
CAIPRREGINEQFF
TGTGCCATCCCGCGGAGGGAGGGGATCAATGAGCAGTTCTTC
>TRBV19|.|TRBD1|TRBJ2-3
CASSMGQSIDTQYF
TGTGCCAGTAGTATGGGACAGTCAATTGATACGCAGTATTTT
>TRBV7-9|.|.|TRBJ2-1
CASSSTSFVLTEQFF
TGTGCCAGCAGCTCTACTAGCTTCGTTTTGACTGAGCAGTTCTTC
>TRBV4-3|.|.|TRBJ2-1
CASSQALENEQFF
TGCGCCAGCAGCCAAGCTTTGGAGAATGAGCAGTTCTTC
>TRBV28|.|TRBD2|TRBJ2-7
CASSFVGRAGEQYF
TGTGCCAGCAGTTTTGTCGGGAGGGCCGGGGAGCAGTACTTC
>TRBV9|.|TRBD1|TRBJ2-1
CASSVAQGAEEQFF
TGTGCCAGCAGCGTAGCACAGGGGGCTGAGGAGCAGTTCTTC
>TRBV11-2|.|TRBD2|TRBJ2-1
CASSSGTTYNEQFF
TGTGCCAGCAGCTCCGGGACTACCTACAATGAGCAGTTCTTC
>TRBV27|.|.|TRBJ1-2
CASSLLVYYGYTF
TGTGCCAGCAGTTTACTTGTTTACTATGGCTACACCTTC
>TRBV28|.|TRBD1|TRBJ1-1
CASSLSGGTEAFF
TGTGCCAGCAGTTTATCAGGGGGCACAGAAGCTTTCTTT
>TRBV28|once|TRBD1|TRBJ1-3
CATLRDRDTIYF
TGTGCCACCCTCCGGGACAGAGACACCATATATTTT
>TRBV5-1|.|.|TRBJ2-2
CASSLYSDRYTGELFF
TGCGCCAGCAGCCTTTACTCGGACAGATACACCGGGGAGCTGTTTTTT
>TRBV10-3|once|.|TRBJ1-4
CAISQGPVNEKLFF
TGTGCCATCAGTCAGGGGCCCGTTAATGAAAAACTGTTTTTT
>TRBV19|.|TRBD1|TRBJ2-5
CASSTPGQGPQETQYF
TGTGCCAGTAGCACCCCGGGACAGGGACCCCAAGAGACCCAGTACTTC
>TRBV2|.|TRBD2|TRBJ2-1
CASSEIIAGAPEQFF
TGTGCCAGCAGTGAAATAATAGCGGGAGCCCCTGAGCAGTTCTTC
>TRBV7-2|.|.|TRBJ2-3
CASSFSSGTDTQYF
TGTGCCAGCAGCTTTTCGTCAGGCACAGATACGCAGTATTTT
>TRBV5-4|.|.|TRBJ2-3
CASSWGLTFGTDTQYF
TGTGCCAGCAGCTGGGGACTCACCTTTGGCACAGATACGCAGTATTTT
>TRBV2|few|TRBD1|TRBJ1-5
CASQLTGGSQPQHF
TGTGCCAGCCAATTGACAGGGGGCAGCCAGCCCCAGCATTTT
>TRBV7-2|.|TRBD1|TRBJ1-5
CASRSTGGNQPQHF
TGTGCCAGCAGAAGTACAGGGGGCAATCAGCCCCAGCATTTT
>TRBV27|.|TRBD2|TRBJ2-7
CASSPGLAGGSHEQYF
TGTGCCAGCAGCCCGGGACTAGCGGGAGGGTCCCACGAGCAGTACTTC
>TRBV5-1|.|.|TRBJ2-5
CASSLGRGETQYF
TGCGCCAGCAGCTTGGGCAGGGGAGAGACCCAGTACTTC
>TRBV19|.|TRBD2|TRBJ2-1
CASSIFSGSSYNEQFF
TGTGCCAGTAGTATATTTAGCGGGAGCTCCTACAATGAGCAGTTCTTC
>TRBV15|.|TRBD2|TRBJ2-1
CATSTRTSASYNEQFF
TGTGCCACCAGCACGCGGACTAGCGCCTCCTACAATGAGCAGTTCTTC
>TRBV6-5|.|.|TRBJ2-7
CASRKVDSNSYEQYF
TGTGCCAGCAGGAAAGTTGATAGCAACTCCTACGAGCAGTACTTC
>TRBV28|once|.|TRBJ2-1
CASSGRGTPGERDEQFF
TGTGCCAGCAGTGGCCGGGGGACCCCCGGGGAGAGGGATGAGCAGTTCTTC
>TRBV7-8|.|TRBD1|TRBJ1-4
CASSLFTGTGDEKLFF
TGTGCCAGCAGCTTATTCACCGGGACAGGGGACGAAAAACTGTTTTTT